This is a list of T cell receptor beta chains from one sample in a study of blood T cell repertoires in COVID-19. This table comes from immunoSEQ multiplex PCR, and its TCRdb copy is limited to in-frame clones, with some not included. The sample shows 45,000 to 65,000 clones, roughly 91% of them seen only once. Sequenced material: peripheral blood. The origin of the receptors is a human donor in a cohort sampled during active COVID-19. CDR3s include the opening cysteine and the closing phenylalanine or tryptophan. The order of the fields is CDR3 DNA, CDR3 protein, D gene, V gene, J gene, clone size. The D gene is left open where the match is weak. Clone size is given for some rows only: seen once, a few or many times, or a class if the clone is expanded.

DNA: TGCGCCAGCAGCCCGAGCGGGTCTGGAAACACCATATATTTT; CDR3: CASSPSGSGNTIYF; D: -; V: TRBV5-1; J: TRBJ1-3; size: -
DNA: TGTGCCAGCAGCTTGGCCATAGGGACAGGGAACACTGAAGCTTTCTTT; CDR3: CASSLAIGTGNTEAFF; D: TRBD1; V: TRBV5-8; J: TRBJ1-1; size: -
DNA: TGTGCCAGCACCTCCGGGCAGGGCCCAGGGGGGGAGCTGTTTTTT; CDR3: CASTSGQGPGGELFF; D: -; V: TRBV27; J: TRBJ2-2; size: few
DNA: TGTGCCAGCAGCCCCTCTGTGAGTGGGGAGCTGTTTTTT; CDR3: CASSPSVSGELFF; D: -; V: TRBV7-2; J: TRBJ2-2; size: -
DNA: TGTGCCACTCGGACAGGGGGCAATGGCAATCAGCCCCAGCATTTT; CDR3: CATRTGGNGNQPQHF; D: TRBD1; V: TRBV15; J: TRBJ1-5; size: -
DNA: TGTGCCAGCTCACCGACCCCCGAGGGAACCGGGGAGCTGTTTTTT; CDR3: CASSPTPEGTGELFF; D: -; V: TRBV18; J: TRBJ2-2; size: once
DNA: TGTGCCAGTAGTGGGAGGGACCCGTATGGCTACACCTTC; CDR3: CASSGRDPYGYTF; D: -; V: TRBV19; J: TRBJ1-2; size: -
DNA: TGTGCCAGCAGCTTTCCGGGACAGGGAACAGATACGCAGTATTTT; CDR3: CASSFPGQGTDTQYF; D: TRBD1; V: TRBV5-8; J: TRBJ2-3; size: -
DNA: TGCAGCGTTGCCGGGGAAGGCTACACCTTC; CDR3: CSVAGEGYTF; D: -; V: TRBV29-1; J: TRBJ1-2; size: once
DNA: TGTGCCAGCAGCTTAGCCGGACAGTACTACGAGCAGTACTTC; CDR3: CASSLAGQYYEQYF; D: -; V: TRBV11-2; J: TRBJ2-7; size: -
DNA: TGCGCCAGCAGCACCCCACAGGGTTACAATGAGCAGTTCTTC; CDR3: CASSTPQGYNEQFF; D: -; V: TRBV4-1; J: TRBJ2-1; size: few
DNA: TGTGCCAGCAGAATAGCGGGGGGGGGAGATACGCAGTATTTT; CDR3: CASRIAGGGDTQYF; D: TRBD2; V: TRBV5-4; J: TRBJ2-3; size: -
DNA: TGTGCCAGCACCGCGGACAGGTCTGAAGAGACCCAGTACTTC; CDR3: CASTADRSEETQYF; D: TRBD1; V: TRBV3-1/TRBV3-2; J: TRBJ2-5; size: -
DNA: TGCGCCAGCAGCCGGACTAGCCGAGGGAGCGGGGAGCTGTTTTTT; CDR3: CASSRTSRGSGELFF; D: TRBD2; V: TRBV4-3; J: TRBJ2-2; size: -
DNA: TGTGCCAGCAGTCACCGGGGTAACAATCAGCCCCAGCATTTT; CDR3: CASSHRGNNQPQHF; D: -; V: TRBV6-2/TRBV6-3; J: TRBJ1-5; size: -
DNA: TGTGCCAGCATCCAGGGGGGCAGGCAGAGGCCCCTAGGCTACACCTTC; CDR3: CASIQGGRQRPLGYTF; D: TRBD1; V: TRBV7-2; J: TRBJ1-2; size: -
DNA: TGTGCCAGCAGCCCTGGACCAGCAGGGCAGCCCCAGCATTTT; CDR3: CASSPGPAGQPQHF; D: -; V: TRBV27; J: TRBJ1-5; size: few
DNA: TGTGCCAGCAGCTTAGCGGGACAGGGGGAGACCCAGTACTTC; CDR3: CASSLAGQGETQYF; D: TRBD1; V: TRBV7-6; J: TRBJ2-5; size: -
DNA: TGTGCCACGACGAAGGGGGGGCGCGGCGGGGAGCTGTTTTTT; CDR3: CATTKGGRGGELFF; D: -; V: TRBV3-1/TRBV3-2; J: TRBJ2-2; size: -
DNA: TGTGCCAGCAGCGTAGTTGGGCAGTATAATTCACCCCTCCACTTT; CDR3: CASSVVGQYNSPLHF; D: -; V: TRBV9; J: TRBJ1-6; size: -
DNA: TGTGCCAGCACCAAATCCAGGACAGGGCCCTCCCACGAGCAGTACTTC; CDR3: CASTKSRTGPSHEQYF; D: TRBD1; V: TRBV7-8; J: TRBJ2-7; size: -
DNA: TGTGCCAGCAAGACAGACCTACTAATGAACACTGAAGCTTTCTTT; CDR3: CASKTDLLMNTEAFF; D: -; V: TRBV28; J: TRBJ1-1; size: -
DNA: TGTGCCAGCAGCCTCGGCTATGGTAGCGGGGGGCACAATGAGCAGTTCTTC; CDR3: CASSLGYGSGGHNEQFF; D: TRBD2; V: TRBV7-2; J: TRBJ2-1; size: -